The entry below describes one T cell receptor beta chain. This entry comes from a study of blood T cell repertoires in COVID-19. Study-level background: The cDNA or gDNA used as material had been derived from T cells, B-cell-depleted T cells, or PBMCs.

V shed 1 base, J shed 10 bases, and the junction held 7 bases outside the gene matches. The CDR3 is 14 residues long. Per germline, CDR1 SNHLY and CDR2 FYNNEI. Measured with immunoSEQ multiplex PCR; TCRdb has only the in-frame clones, and not every one. The sample yields some 190,000 clones, roughly 84% seen once. The gene calls are TRBV2 and TRBJ2-1, with 7 bases fitting TRBD2. Sequenced material: peripheral blood. This TCR was recovered from a woman older than 75 with active or convalescent COVID-19. CDR3 region: CASSEEWGGIEQFF. The CDR3 nucleotides read TGTGCCAGCAGTGAAGAGTGGGGGGGGATAGAGCAGTTCTTC.